This TCR beta chain was documented in a study of CD8 T cells in Susac syndrome. Sequencing of TCR beta was carried out in blood CD8+ and CD4+ T cells. Negative isolation yielded CD4+ and CD8+ T cells, and FACS enriched TEMRA cells. Germline-derived CDR1 and CDR2 are PRHDT and FYEKMQ (reference sequence). CDR3 length: 18 residues. V gave up 1 base and J gave up 0 bases, with 15 bases separating them. Random hexamers were used to reverse transcribe the RNA input (roughly 0.5 to 1 ug). Amplification of TCR beta CDR3 was carried out by immunoSEQ multiplex PCR, which covered 54 Vbeta and 13 Jbeta segments. TCRdb reprocessed the immunoSEQ multiplex PCR reads with MiXCR, giving one entry per CDR3 protein. The sample records about 290,000 distinct CDR3 sequences, 70% to 90% being singletons.

J is TRBJ1-4 and V is TRBV13, with a possible D match to TRBD1 (6 bases). The receptor was derived from a human donor with multiple sclerosis. The sample comprised CD8+ T cells from PBMCs. The CDR3 reads CASSLVGGRGATNEKLFF. CDR3 in DNA: TGTGCCAGCAGCTTAGTCGGGGGGCGCGGCGCAACTAATGAAAAACTGTTTTTT.